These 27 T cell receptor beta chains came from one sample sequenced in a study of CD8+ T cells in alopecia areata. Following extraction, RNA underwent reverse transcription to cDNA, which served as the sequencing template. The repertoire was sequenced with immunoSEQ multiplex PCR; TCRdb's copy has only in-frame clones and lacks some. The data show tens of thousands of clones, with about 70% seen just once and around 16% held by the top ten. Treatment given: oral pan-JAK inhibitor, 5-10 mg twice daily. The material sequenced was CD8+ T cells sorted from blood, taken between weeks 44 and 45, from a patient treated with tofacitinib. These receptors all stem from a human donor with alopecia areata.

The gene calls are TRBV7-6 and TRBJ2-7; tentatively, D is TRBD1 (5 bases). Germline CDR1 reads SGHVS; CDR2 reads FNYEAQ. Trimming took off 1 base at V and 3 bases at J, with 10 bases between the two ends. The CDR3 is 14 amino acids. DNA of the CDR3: TGTGCCAGCAGCTTAGGCTCAGGGATCTACGAGCAGTACTTC. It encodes CASSLGSGIYEQYF.

The CDR3 is CASSLDAGRIDEQFF. The CDR3 DNA is TGCGCCAGCAGCTTGGATGCGGGGAGGATTGATGAGCAGTTCTTC. The V call is TRBV5-1, the J call TRBJ2-1; D is possibly TRBD2 (6 bases). V was cut by 0 bases and J by 8 bases, with 15 bases left in between. CDR1 is SGHRS and CDR2 is YFSETQ in the germline V gene. The CDR3 length is 15 residues.

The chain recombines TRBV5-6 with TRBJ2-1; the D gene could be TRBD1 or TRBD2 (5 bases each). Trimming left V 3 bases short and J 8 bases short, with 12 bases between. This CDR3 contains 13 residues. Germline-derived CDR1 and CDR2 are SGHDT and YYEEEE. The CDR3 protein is CASSWGLGDEQFF. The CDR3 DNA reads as TGTGCCAGCAGCTGGGGCCTCGGGGATGAGCAGTTCTTC.

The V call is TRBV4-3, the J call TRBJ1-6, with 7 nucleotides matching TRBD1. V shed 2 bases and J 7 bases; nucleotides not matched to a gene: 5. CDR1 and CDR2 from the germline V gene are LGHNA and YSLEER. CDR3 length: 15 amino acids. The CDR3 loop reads CASSQLGTENSPLHF. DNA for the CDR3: TGCGCCAGCAGCCAACTGGGGACAGAAAATTCACCCCTCCACTTT.

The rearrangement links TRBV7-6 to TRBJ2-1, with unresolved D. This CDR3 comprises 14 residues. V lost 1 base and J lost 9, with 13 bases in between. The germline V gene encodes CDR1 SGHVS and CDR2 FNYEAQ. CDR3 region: CASSLGTRITEQFF. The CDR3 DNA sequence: TGTGCCAGCAGCTTAGGGACGCGCATAACTGAGCAGTTCTTC.

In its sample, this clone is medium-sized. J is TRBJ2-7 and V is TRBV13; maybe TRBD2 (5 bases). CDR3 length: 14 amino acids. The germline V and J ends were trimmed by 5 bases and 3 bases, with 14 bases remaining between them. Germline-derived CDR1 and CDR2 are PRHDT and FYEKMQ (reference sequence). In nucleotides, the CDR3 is TGTGCCAGCAGCACCCGTGAGGGTCTCTACGAGCAGTACTTC. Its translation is CASSTREGLYEQYF.

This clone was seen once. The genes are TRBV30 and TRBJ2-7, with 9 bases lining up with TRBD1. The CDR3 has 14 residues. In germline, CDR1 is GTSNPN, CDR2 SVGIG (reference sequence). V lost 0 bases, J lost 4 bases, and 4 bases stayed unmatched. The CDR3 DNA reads TGTGCCTGGAGTGTCTCGGGACAGGGATACGAGCAGTACTTC. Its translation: CAWSVSGQGYEQYF.

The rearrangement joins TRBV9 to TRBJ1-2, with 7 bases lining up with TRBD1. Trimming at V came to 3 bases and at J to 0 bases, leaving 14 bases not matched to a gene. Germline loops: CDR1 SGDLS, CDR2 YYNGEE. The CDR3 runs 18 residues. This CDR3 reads CASSAPRDSIPSNYGYTF. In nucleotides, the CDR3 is TGTGCCAGCAGCGCTCCTCGGGACAGCATTCCCTCTAACTATGGCTACACCTTC.

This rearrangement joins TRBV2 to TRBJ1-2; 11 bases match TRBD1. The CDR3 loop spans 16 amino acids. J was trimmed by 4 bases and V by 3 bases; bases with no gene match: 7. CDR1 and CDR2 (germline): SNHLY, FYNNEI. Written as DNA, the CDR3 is TGTGCCAGCAGTGATCCAGGACAGGGGGCCAGCTATGGCTACACCTTC. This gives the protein CASSDPGQGASYGYTF.

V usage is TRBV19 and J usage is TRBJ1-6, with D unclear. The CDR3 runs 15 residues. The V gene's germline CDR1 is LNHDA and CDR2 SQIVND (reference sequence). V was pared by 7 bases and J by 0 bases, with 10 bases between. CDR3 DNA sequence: TGTGCCAGTACCGCTGCGGGCTCCTATAATTCACCCCTCCACTTT. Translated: CASTAAGSYNSPLHF.

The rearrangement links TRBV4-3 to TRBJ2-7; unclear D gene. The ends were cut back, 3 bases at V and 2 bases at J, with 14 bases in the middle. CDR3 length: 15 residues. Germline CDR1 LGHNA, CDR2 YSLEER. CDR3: CASSQAWEGPYEQYF. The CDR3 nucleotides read TGCGCCAGCAGCCAGGCGTGGGAAGGACCCTACGAGCAGTACTTC.

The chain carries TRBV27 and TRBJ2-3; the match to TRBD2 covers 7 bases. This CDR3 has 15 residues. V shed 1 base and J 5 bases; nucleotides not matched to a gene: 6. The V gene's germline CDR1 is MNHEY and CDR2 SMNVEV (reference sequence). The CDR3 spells CASSLFSSGQDTQYF. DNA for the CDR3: TGTGCCAGCAGTTTATTCTCTAGCGGCCAAGATACGCAGTATTTT.

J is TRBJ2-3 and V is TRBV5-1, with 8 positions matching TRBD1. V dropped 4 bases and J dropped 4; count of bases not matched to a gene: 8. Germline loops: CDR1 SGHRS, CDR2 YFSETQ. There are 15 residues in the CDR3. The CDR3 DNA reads TGCGCCAGCAGCCCCCGGGACAGGTTGTCAGATACGCAGTATTTT. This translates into CASSPRDRLSDTQYF.

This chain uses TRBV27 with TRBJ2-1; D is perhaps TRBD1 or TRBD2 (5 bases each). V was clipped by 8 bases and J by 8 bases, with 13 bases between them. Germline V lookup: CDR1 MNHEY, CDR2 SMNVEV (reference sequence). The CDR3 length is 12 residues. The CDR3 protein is CASLGAVDEQFF. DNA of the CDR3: TGTGCCAGCCTCGGGGCGGTCGATGAGCAGTTCTTC.

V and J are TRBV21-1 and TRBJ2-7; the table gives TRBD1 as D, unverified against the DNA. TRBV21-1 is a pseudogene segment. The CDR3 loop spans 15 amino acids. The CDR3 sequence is CASMTGGDDPYEQYF. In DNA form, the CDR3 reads TGTGCCAGCATGACAGGGGGCGACGATCCCTACGAGCAGTACTTC.

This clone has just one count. The CDR3 sequence: CASSLTGTGELFF. The CDR3 DNA is TGTGCCAGCAGCTTAACAGGGACCGGGGAGCTGTTTTTT. The rearrangement links TRBV7-3 to TRBJ2-2; unclear D gene. In germline, CDR1 is SGHTA, CDR2 FQGTGA. Trimming stripped 0 bases from V and 5 bases from J, with 4 bases between. CDR3 size: 13 residues.

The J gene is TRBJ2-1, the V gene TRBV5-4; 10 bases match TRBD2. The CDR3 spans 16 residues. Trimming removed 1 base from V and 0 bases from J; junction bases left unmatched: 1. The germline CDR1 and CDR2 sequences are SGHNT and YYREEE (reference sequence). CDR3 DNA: TGTGCCAGCAGCTTGCAGCGGGGGGGCTCCTACAATGAGCAGTTCTTC. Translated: CASSLQRGGSYNEQFF.

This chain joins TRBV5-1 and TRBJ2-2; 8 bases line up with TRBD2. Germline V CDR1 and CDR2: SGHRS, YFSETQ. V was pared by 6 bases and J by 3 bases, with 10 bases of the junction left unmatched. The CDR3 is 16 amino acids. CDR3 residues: CASTGPTSGYTGELFF. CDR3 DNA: TGCGCCAGCACCGGACCAACTAGCGGATACACCGGGGAGCTGTTTTTT.

DNA for the CDR3: TGTGCCAGCAGCTCCCGGGACAGGGCCTCACCTGGCACTGAAGCTTTCTTT. Translating gives CASSSRDRASPGTEAFF. The chain has TRBV5-6 and TRBJ1-1; 9 bases are a match to TRBD1. With V trimmed by 3 bases and J by 4 bases, 13 bases remained unmatched. The CDR3 totals 17 residues. Germline V CDR1 and CDR2: SGHDT, YYEEEE.

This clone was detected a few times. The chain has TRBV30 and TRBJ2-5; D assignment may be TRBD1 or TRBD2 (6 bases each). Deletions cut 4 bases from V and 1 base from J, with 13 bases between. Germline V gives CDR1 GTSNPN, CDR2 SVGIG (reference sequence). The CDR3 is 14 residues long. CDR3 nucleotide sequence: TGTGCCTGGACCCCGGGGGCCGGCCAAGAGACCCAGTACTTC. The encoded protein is CAWTPGAGQETQYF.

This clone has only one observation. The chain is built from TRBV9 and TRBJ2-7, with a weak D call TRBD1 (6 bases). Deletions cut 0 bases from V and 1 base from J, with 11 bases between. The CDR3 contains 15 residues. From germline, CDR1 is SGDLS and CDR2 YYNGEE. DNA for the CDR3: TGTGCCAGCAGCGTAGGGCAGGGGCCATCCTACGAGCAGTACTTC. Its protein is CASSVGQGPSYEQYF. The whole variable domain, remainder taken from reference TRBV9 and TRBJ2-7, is DSGVTQTPKHLITATGQRVTLRCSPRSGDLSVYWYQQSLDQGLQFLIQYYNGEERAKGNILERFSAQQFPDLHSELNLSSLELGDSALYFCASSVGQGPSYEQYFGPGTRLTVT.

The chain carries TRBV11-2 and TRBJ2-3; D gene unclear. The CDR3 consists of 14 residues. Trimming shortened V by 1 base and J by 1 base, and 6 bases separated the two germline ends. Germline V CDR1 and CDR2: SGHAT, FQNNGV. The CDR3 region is CASSLGSGTDTQYF. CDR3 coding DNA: TGTGCCAGCAGCTTAGGCTCCGGCACAGATACGCAGTATTTT.

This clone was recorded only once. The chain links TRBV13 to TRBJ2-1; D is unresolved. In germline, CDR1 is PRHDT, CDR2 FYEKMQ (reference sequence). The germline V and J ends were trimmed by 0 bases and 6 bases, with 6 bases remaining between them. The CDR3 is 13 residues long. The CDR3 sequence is CASSLGQSNEQFF. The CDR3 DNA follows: TGTGCCAGCAGCTTAGGACAGAGCAATGAGCAGTTCTTC. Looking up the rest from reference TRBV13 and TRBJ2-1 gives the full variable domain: AAGVIQSPRHLIKEKRETATLKCYPIPRHDTVYWYQQGPGQDPQFLISFYEKMQSDKGSIPDRFSAQQFSDYHSELNMSSLELGDSALYFCASSLGQSNEQFFGPGTRLTVL.

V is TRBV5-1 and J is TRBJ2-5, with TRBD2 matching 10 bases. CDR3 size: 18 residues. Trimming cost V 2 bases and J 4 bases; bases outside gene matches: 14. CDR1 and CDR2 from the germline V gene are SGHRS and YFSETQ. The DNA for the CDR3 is TGCGCCAGCAGCTTTCCAGAGCGGGGGGGAACCCGCCGAGAGACCCAGTACTTC. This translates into CASSFPERGGTRRETQYF.

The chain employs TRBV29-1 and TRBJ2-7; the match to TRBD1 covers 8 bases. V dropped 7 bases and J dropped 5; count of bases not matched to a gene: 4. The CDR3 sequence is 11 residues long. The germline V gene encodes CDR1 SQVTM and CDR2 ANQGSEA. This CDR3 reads CSAWTGNEQYF. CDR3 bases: TGCAGCGCCTGGACAGGGAACGAGCAGTACTTC.

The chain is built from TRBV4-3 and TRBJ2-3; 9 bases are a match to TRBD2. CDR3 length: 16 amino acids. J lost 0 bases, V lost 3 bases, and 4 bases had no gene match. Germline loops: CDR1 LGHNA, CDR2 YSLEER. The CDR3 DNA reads TGCGCCAGCAGCCAGGGAACTAGCGGGAGCACAGATACGCAGTATTTT. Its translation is CASSQGTSGSTDTQYF.

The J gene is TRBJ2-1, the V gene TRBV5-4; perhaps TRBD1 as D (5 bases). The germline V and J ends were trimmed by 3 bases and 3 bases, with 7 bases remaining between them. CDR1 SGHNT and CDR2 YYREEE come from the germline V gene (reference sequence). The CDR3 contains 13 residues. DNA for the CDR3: TGTGCCAGCAGCTCAGGGAACTACAATGAGCAGTTCTTC. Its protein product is CASSSGNYNEQFF.